This entry lists 16 T cell receptor beta chains sequenced from one sample in a study of T cells after yellow fever vaccination. TCRdb reprocessed the 5' RACE reads via MiXCR and lists one record per CDR3 protein. The sample has 600,000 to 750,000 distinct CDR3 sequences, around 12% seen once. The material was PBMCs, obtained on the day of the yellow fever booster vaccination. Source of these receptors: a man aged 25 to 40 who received the YFV17D yellow fever vaccine.

The chain employs TRBV28 and TRBJ2-7; unclear D gene. Looked up from germline, CDR1 is MDHEN and CDR2 is SYDVKM. The CDR3 spans 12 residues. Deletions cut 8 bases from V and 5 bases from J, with 13 bases between. The CDR3 region has the DNA TGTGCCAGCCCGAGCCCAACCCACGAGCAGTACTTC. Translating it yields CASPSPTHEQYF.

This clonotype was counted many times. V and J are TRBV12-3 or TRBV12-4 and TRBJ2-1; the D call may be TRBD1 or TRBD2 (5 bases each). V lost 3 bases and J lost 15, with 15 bases in between. The CDR3 runs to 12 residues. The chain's CDR3 is CASSFGTRAPFF. The CDR3 bases are TGTGCCAGCAGTTTCGGGACCAGAGCCCCGTTCTTC.

This clonotype was observed a few times. The V call is TRBV29-1, the J call TRBJ2-5, with 10 bases that match TRBD1. The CDR3 sequence is 17 residues long. V shed 3 bases, J shed 4 bases, and the junction held 14 bases outside the gene matches. Germline CDR1 is SQVTM and CDR2 is ANQGSEA. The CDR3 reads CSVERDRGPYYRETQYF. The CDR3 bases are TGCAGCGTTGAGAGGGACAGGGGCCCATACTACAGAGAGACCCAGTACTTC.

This clonotype was seen at least ten times. The gene calls are TRBV14 and TRBJ1-1; D gene uncertain. The CDR3 runs 14 residues. Trimming removed 0 bases from V and 6 bases from J, with 11 bases in between. The germline CDR1 and CDR2 sequences are SGHDN and FVKESK. The CDR3 DNA is TGTGCCAGCAGCCAAGAAGTAACGGCCGCTGAAGCTTTCTTT. It translates to CASSQEVTAAEAFF.

V usage is TRBV29-1 and J usage is TRBJ2-3, with 8 bases that match TRBD2. The ends lost 6 bases at V and 2 bases at J; junction bases unmatched: 10. This CDR3 region has 15 residues. The germline gives CDR1 SQVTM, CDR2 ANQGSEA. CDR3: CSVRDTSGATDTQYF. In nucleotides, the CDR3 is TGCAGCGTCCGGGATACTAGCGGAGCCACAGATACGCAGTATTTT.

The chain combines TRBV29-1 with TRBJ2-7; a weak D match, TRBD2 (6 bases). V was trimmed by 7 bases and J by 1 base, leaving 14 bases between them. Germline V gene data show CDR1 as SQVTM and CDR2 as ANQGSEA. The CDR3 loop spans 13 amino acids. CDR3 loop: CSARSGTSYEQYF. For the CDR3, the DNA is TGCAGCGCCCGGTCGGGGACTTCCTACGAGCAGTACTTC.

The chain has TRBV18 and TRBJ2-2; D is perhaps TRBD2 (5 bases). The CDR3 contains 16 residues. Trimming left V 0 bases short and J 5 bases short, with 13 bases between. From germline, CDR1 is KGHSH and CDR2 LQKENI. The DNA of the CDR3 is TGTGCCAGCTCACCACCACGCAGGTGGGAGACCGGGGAGCTGTTTTTT. This translates into CASSPPRRWETGELFF.

This clonotype was detected ten times or more. The CDR3 protein is CASSIRGPIGETQYF. CDR3 DNA: TGTGCCAGCAGCATCCGGGGTCCCATTGGGGAGACCCAGTACTTC. The chain has TRBV7-8 and TRBJ2-5; tentatively, D is TRBD2 (5 bases). Trimming took 5 bases from V and 5 from J, leaving 18 bases between them. The CDR3 consists of 15 residues. Germline-derived CDR1 and CDR2 are SGHVS and FQNEAQ.

The chain recombines TRBV7-9 with TRBJ2-5; 8 bases align to TRBD1. The length of the CDR3 is 15 residues. The germline V gene encodes CDR1 SEHNR and CDR2 FQNEAQ (reference sequence). V was pared by 4 bases and J by 4 bases, with 8 bases of the junction left unmatched. The chain's CDR3 is CASSSLDRGGETQYF. The DNA for the CDR3 is TGTGCCAGCAGCTCCCTCGACAGGGGTGGAGAGACCCAGTACTTC.

This clonotype was counted between two and nine times. The chain links TRBV5-1 to TRBJ2-1; D is ambiguous. The V gene lost 0 bases and the J gene lost 9 bases, with 7 bases spanning the gap. The CDR3 runs to 12 residues. Germline V gene lookup returns CDR1 SGHRS and CDR2 YFSETQ. DNA for the CDR3: TGCGCCAGCAGCTTGGCCGCGAGTGAGCAGTTCTTC. It is translated as CASSLAASEQFF.

This clonotype was observed many times. Sequence at one end of the junction differs from germline and may be a read error. The chain employs TRBV12-3 or TRBV12-4 and TRBJ2-7, with 11 bases lining up with TRBD2. The CDR3 is made up of 15 amino acids. In DNA, the CDR3 is TGTGCCAGCAGTCTAGCGGGGGGACTTCAATACGAGCAGTACTTC. Protein product: CASSLAGGLQYEQYF.

The chain uses TRBV10-2 and TRBJ1-2; no reliable D call. CDR1 and CDR2 (germline): WSHSY, SAAADI. V was clipped by 3 bases and J by 8 bases, with 13 bases between them. The CDR3 consists of 13 residues. This CDR3 reads CASSERQLGGYTF. The CDR3, as DNA: TGCGCCAGCAGTGAACGGCAGCTAGGCGGCTACACCTTC.

The genes are TRBV5-1 and TRBJ2-7; 10 bases agree with TRBD1. V dropped 4 bases and J dropped 7; count of bases not matched to a gene: 8. The CDR3 runs 14 residues. The germline gives CDR1 SGHRS, CDR2 YFSETQ. The CDR3, as DNA: TGCGCCAGCAGCGACGGGACAGGGGTTTGGGAGCAGTACTTC. Translating it yields CASSDGTGVWEQYF.

The chain links TRBV6-1 to TRBJ2-3, with unresolved D. Deletions cut 6 bases from V and 3 bases from J, with 16 bases between. Germline loops: CDR1 MNHNS, CDR2 SASEGT. There are 15 residues in the CDR3. This CDR3 is CASRKRILSTDTQYF. In DNA, the CDR3 is TGTGCCAGCAGAAAGAGAATATTGTCAACAGATACGCAGTATTTT.

This clonotype was seen a few times. The V gene is TRBV20-1, the J gene TRBJ1-1; maybe TRBD1 (5 bases). The germline CDR1 and CDR2 sequences are DFQATT and SNEGSKA (reference sequence). V shed 3 bases and J shed 1 base, with 9 bases lying between them. The CDR3 is 13 residues long. The CDR3 DNA is TGCAGTGCTAGTGACAGTTCGAACACTGAAGCTTTCTTT. It codes for CSASDSSNTEAFF.

Many counts were recorded for this clonotype. This chain's CDR3 is CASSQGVGYSSGTSSTDTQYF. CDR3 in DNA: TGCGCCAGCAGCCAAGGGGTCGGTTATTCTAGCGGCACTTCAAGCACAGATACGCAGTATTTT. The chain has TRBV4-1 and TRBJ2-3, with 7 bases matching TRBD2. CDR3 length: 21 residues. V lost 1 base, J lost 0 bases, and 19 bases stayed unmatched. CDR1 is MGHRA and CDR2 is YSYEKL in the germline V gene.